Listed below are T cell receptor beta chains from one sample, sequenced in a study of blood T cell repertoires in COVID-19. Generated by immunoSEQ multiplex PCR, the TCRdb table keeps only in-frame clones and is missing some. This table has tens of thousands of clones, 85% to 90% appearing once. Material for sequencing was peripheral blood. The receptor set was obtained from a human donor in a cohort sampled during active COVID-19. The CDR3 runs from the conserved cysteine through the conserved F or W. The D gene is left open where the match is weak. Clone size appears in some rows only: once, few, many, or a class for an expanded clone.

CDR3 DNA: TGTGCCAGCAGCCTATCTAGCTACGAGCAGTACTTC
CDR3 protein: CASSLSSYEQYF
J gene: TRBJ2-7
V gene: TRBV6-2/TRBV6-3
CDR3 length: 12
D gene: .
clone size: few

CDR3 DNA: TGTGCCATCAGAACCGGGACAGCCTACGAGCAGTACTTC
CDR3 protein: CAIRTGTAYEQYF
J gene: TRBJ2-7
V gene: TRBV10-3
CDR3 length: 13
D gene: TRBD1
clone size: .

CDR3 DNA: TGTGCCAGCAGGGATACTCCGGGACTAGCGGGCTTCTTC
CDR3 protein: CASRDTPGLAGFF
J gene: TRBJ2-1
V gene: TRBV12-3/TRBV12-4
CDR3 length: 13
D gene: TRBD2
clone size: .

CDR3 DNA: TGTGCCAGCAGCGGAGGCGGGAATGAAAAACTGTTTTTT
CDR3 protein: CASSGGGNEKLFF
J gene: TRBJ1-4
V gene: TRBV9
CDR3 length: 13
D gene: .
clone size: .

CDR3 DNA: TGTGCCAGCTCACCCCAGGAAGGCTCCTACGAGCAGTACTTC
CDR3 protein: CASSPQEGSYEQYF
J gene: TRBJ2-7
V gene: TRBV18
CDR3 length: 14
D gene: .
clone size: .

CDR3 DNA: TGCGCCAGCAGCTTGGCCGGCTGGGAGGGTGAGCAGTTCTTC
CDR3 protein: CASSLAGWEGEQFF
J gene: TRBJ2-1
V gene: TRBV5-1
CDR3 length: 14
D gene: TRBD2
clone size: .

CDR3 DNA: TGCGCCAGCAGCTCGATAGGCGGGGACTCCTACAATGAGCAGTTCTTC
CDR3 protein: CASSSIGGDSYNEQFF
J gene: TRBJ2-1
V gene: TRBV5-1
CDR3 length: 16
D gene: .
clone size: .

CDR3 DNA: TGCAGCGTTTTGCCAAGGGAGCACACTGAAGCTTTCTTT
CDR3 protein: CSVLPREHTEAFF
J gene: TRBJ1-1
V gene: TRBV29-1
CDR3 length: 13
D gene: .
clone size: .

CDR3 DNA: TGTGCCAGCAGCCAGGACAGCTACCAAGAGACCCAGTACTTC
CDR3 protein: CASSQDSYQETQYF
J gene: TRBJ2-5
V gene: TRBV9
CDR3 length: 14
D gene: .
clone size: .

CDR3 DNA: TGTGCCAGCAGCGTAGAGGATAGGGGGCAGTGGGAGTGGGCAGATACGCAGTATTTT
CDR3 protein: CASSVEDRGQWEWADTQYF
J gene: TRBJ2-3
V gene: TRBV9
CDR3 length: 19
D gene: TRBD1
clone size: .

CDR3 DNA: TGTGCCAGCAGTGAAGGTCGACACGTGAATTCACCCCTCCACTTT
CDR3 protein: CASSEGRHVNSPLHF
J gene: TRBJ1-6
V gene: TRBV2
CDR3 length: 15
D gene: .
clone size: .

CDR3 DNA: TGTGCCTGGAGCGGAGACAGGAAAATTCAGCCCCAGCATTTT
CDR3 protein: CAWSGDRKIQPQHF
J gene: TRBJ1-5
V gene: TRBV30
CDR3 length: 14
D gene: .
clone size: .

CDR3 DNA: TGTGCCAGCAGCTCCCCGGGACAGGGGGTCTACGAGCAGTACTTC
CDR3 protein: CASSSPGQGVYEQYF
J gene: TRBJ2-7
V gene: TRBV7-8
CDR3 length: 15
D gene: TRBD1
clone size: .

CDR3 DNA: TGTGCCATCACCGAAACCGGACAGACAAACACCGGGGAGCTGTTTTTT
CDR3 protein: CAITETGQTNTGELFF
J gene: TRBJ2-2
V gene: TRBV10-3
CDR3 length: 16
D gene: .
clone size: .

CDR3 DNA: TGTGCCAGCAGCTTAGTCAAATCGGTATCTTCACCCCTCCACTTT
CDR3 protein: CASSLVKSVSSPLHF
J gene: TRBJ1-6
V gene: TRBV11-2
CDR3 length: 15
D gene: .
clone size: .

CDR3 DNA: TGCGCCAGCAGCCAAGCGGTAGCGGGAGCTAGCTCCTACGAGCAGTACTTC
CDR3 protein: CASSQAVAGASSYEQYF
J gene: TRBJ2-7
V gene: TRBV4-3
CDR3 length: 17
D gene: TRBD2
clone size: .

CDR3 DNA: TGTGCCAGCTCACCACTCGGGGGAGGCGGAGATGAGCAGTTCTTC
CDR3 protein: CASSPLGGGGDEQFF
J gene: TRBJ2-1
V gene: TRBV18
CDR3 length: 15
D gene: .
clone size: few

CDR3 DNA: TGTGCCAGCTCACCGGTCGAGGGATCCGAGCAGTACTTC
CDR3 protein: CASSPVEGSEQYF
J gene: TRBJ2-7
V gene: TRBV18
CDR3 length: 13
D gene: .
clone size: .

CDR3 DNA: TGTGCCATCAGTGGGGGACAACAAAACACTGAAGCTTTCTTT
CDR3 protein: CAISGGQQNTEAFF
J gene: TRBJ1-1
V gene: TRBV10-3
CDR3 length: 14
D gene: .
clone size: .

CDR3 DNA: TGCGCCAGCAGCCAAGAGTCACAGGCGACGATGACCTCTGGGGCCAACGTCCTGACTTTC
CDR3 protein: CASSQESQATMTSGANVLTF
J gene: TRBJ2-6
V gene: TRBV4-1
CDR3 length: 20
D gene: .
clone size: .

CDR3 DNA: TGTGCCAGCAGCTTAGCCAGGGACTCCTACGAGCAGTACTTC
CDR3 protein: CASSLARDSYEQYF
J gene: TRBJ2-7
V gene: TRBV7-2
CDR3 length: 14
D gene: .
clone size: .

CDR3 DNA: TGTGCCAGTAGTCAATCCATACAAAGCTCCTACAATGAGCAGTTCTTC
CDR3 protein: CASSQSIQSSYNEQFF
J gene: TRBJ2-1
V gene: TRBV19
CDR3 length: 16
D gene: .
clone size: .

CDR3 DNA: TGTGCCAGCAGTCCCACAGGGTTCAACTACGAGCAGTACTTC
CDR3 protein: CASSPTGFNYEQYF
J gene: TRBJ2-7
V gene: TRBV6-6
CDR3 length: 14
D gene: .
clone size: .

CDR3 DNA: TGTGCCAGCAGCCACCCCGACAGGATACGAAATTCACCCCTCCACTTT
CDR3 protein: CASSHPDRIRNSPLHF
J gene: TRBJ1-6
V gene: TRBV3-1/TRBV3-2
CDR3 length: 16
D gene: .
clone size: .

CDR3 DNA: TGTGCCAGCAGCTTAGGATCGGGACAGATCTATGGCTACACCTTC
CDR3 protein: CASSLGSGQIYGYTF
J gene: TRBJ1-2
V gene: TRBV7-2
CDR3 length: 15
D gene: TRBD1
clone size: few

CDR3 DNA: TGTGCCAGCAGCCAAGATCGCACAGGGGAGACCCAGTACTTC
CDR3 protein: CASSQDRTGETQYF
J gene: TRBJ2-5
V gene: TRBV4-2
CDR3 length: 14
D gene: .
clone size: .

CDR3 DNA: TGTGCCAGCAGTTTAGTTGGGGGGTACAATGAGCAGTTCTTC
CDR3 protein: CASSLVGGYNEQFF
J gene: TRBJ2-1
V gene: TRBV27
CDR3 length: 14
D gene: .
clone size: .

CDR3 DNA: TGTGCCACCAGCAGAGCTAATCAGCCCCAGCATTTT
CDR3 protein: CATSRANQPQHF
J gene: TRBJ1-5
V gene: TRBV15
CDR3 length: 12
D gene: .
clone size: .

CDR3 DNA: TGTGCCAGCAGCCAAGATCGGGACAGGGGGAATGAGCAGTTCTTC
CDR3 protein: CASSQDRDRGNEQFF
J gene: TRBJ2-1
V gene: TRBV3-1/TRBV3-2
CDR3 length: 15
D gene: TRBD1
clone size: .

CDR3 DNA: TGTGCCAGCAGTCCGAGCGGAGGTACATACAATGAGCAGTTCTTC
CDR3 protein: CASSPSGGTYNEQFF
J gene: TRBJ2-1
V gene: TRBV28
CDR3 length: 15
D gene: .
clone size: .

CDR3 DNA: TGTGCCAGCAGCTTACAGGGCCGGCTATATGGCTACACCTTC
CDR3 protein: CASSLQGRLYGYTF
J gene: TRBJ1-2
V gene: TRBV7-8
CDR3 length: 14
D gene: .
clone size: .

CDR3 DNA: TGTGCCAGCAGTACCGGACAGGGGGCGCCGGTGGTCAATGAGCAGTTCTTC
CDR3 protein: CASSTGQGAPVVNEQFF
J gene: TRBJ2-1
V gene: TRBV6-2/TRBV6-3
CDR3 length: 17
D gene: TRBD1
clone size: few

CDR3 DNA: TGTGCCAGCAGCCCCTCGGCAAGGACAAGGGGGCCTGGGGCCAACGTCCTGACTTTC
CDR3 protein: CASSPSARTRGPGANVLTF
J gene: TRBJ2-6
V gene: TRBV7-8
CDR3 length: 19
D gene: TRBD1
clone size: once

CDR3 DNA: TGTGCCAGCGGGGAGATTCTATATGGCTACACCTTC
CDR3 protein: CASGEILYGYTF
J gene: TRBJ1-2
V gene: TRBV2
CDR3 length: 12
D gene: .
clone size: .

CDR3 DNA: TGTGCCAGCAGCTTACTGGACATGAACACTGAAGCTTTCTTT
CDR3 protein: CASSLLDMNTEAFF
J gene: TRBJ1-1
V gene: TRBV5-5
CDR3 length: 14
D gene: .
clone size: .

CDR3 DNA: TGTGCCAGCAGCGTAGGGACTGGTGGAAACACCATATATTTT
CDR3 protein: CASSVGTGGNTIYF
J gene: TRBJ1-3
V gene: TRBV9
CDR3 length: 14
D gene: .
clone size: .

CDR3 DNA: TGCGCCAGCAGCCTGACTATTAACAGGGGTGGAAACACCATATATTTT
CDR3 protein: CASSLTINRGGNTIYF
J gene: TRBJ1-3
V gene: TRBV5-1
CDR3 length: 16
D gene: TRBD1
clone size: .

CDR3 DNA: TGTGCCAGCAGCCCTATAGGCGGGAGGAAAACAGATACGCAGTATTTT
CDR3 protein: CASSPIGGRKTDTQYF
J gene: TRBJ2-3
V gene: TRBV7-3
CDR3 length: 16
D gene: TRBD2
clone size: .

CDR3 DNA: TGCAGCGTTGCCGGGGGGGCAGGCAATGAGCAGTTCTTC
CDR3 protein: CSVAGGAGNEQFF
J gene: TRBJ2-1
V gene: TRBV29-1
CDR3 length: 13
D gene: TRBD2
clone size: once

CDR3 DNA: TGTGCCAGCAGCCGTACATGGGGACAAGATGAAAAACTGTTTTTT
CDR3 protein: CASSRTWGQDEKLFF
J gene: TRBJ1-4
V gene: TRBV4-2
CDR3 length: 15
D gene: .
clone size: few

CDR3 DNA: TGTGCCAGCAGTCGGACAGGGTCCAGCGTTTATTCACCCCTCCACTTT
CDR3 protein: CASSRTGSSVYSPLHF
J gene: TRBJ1-6
V gene: TRBV2
CDR3 length: 16
D gene: TRBD1
clone size: .

CDR3 DNA: TGTGCCAGCAGCTTAGGACAGGGGGAGTCCTACAATGAGCAGTTCTTC
CDR3 protein: CASSLGQGESYNEQFF
J gene: TRBJ2-1
V gene: TRBV7-9
CDR3 length: 16
D gene: TRBD1
clone size: .

CDR3 DNA: TGTGCCAGCAGTTTGGGGGGGCAAGATACGCAGTATTTT
CDR3 protein: CASSLGGQDTQYF
J gene: TRBJ2-3
V gene: TRBV7-9
CDR3 length: 13
D gene: .
clone size: .

CDR3 DNA: TGTGCCAGCAGCGTAGGTACAGGGGGCTTTGAAAAACTGTTTTTT
CDR3 protein: CASSVGTGGFEKLFF
J gene: TRBJ1-4
V gene: TRBV9
CDR3 length: 15
D gene: TRBD1
clone size: .

CDR3 DNA: TGTGCCAGCAGCTTGGGACTAGAGGGGGAGACCCAGTACTTC
CDR3 protein: CASSLGLEGETQYF
J gene: TRBJ2-5
V gene: TRBV5-4
CDR3 length: 14
D gene: .
clone size: .

CDR3 DNA: TGTGCCAGCAGCCCGAGAGCTAATTCACCCCTCCACTTT
CDR3 protein: CASSPRANSPLHF
J gene: TRBJ1-6
V gene: TRBV5-8
CDR3 length: 13
D gene: .
clone size: .